Sequencing of this TCR beta chain was carried out in a study of vaccination effects on CD4 cells after COVID-19. Study-level background: Participants were given two doses of BNT162b2 or mRNA-1273 vaccine. The two convalescent patients provided samples 16 days and one week before vaccination.

Study-level points and caveats: Marked clonal contraction of infection- and vaccine-induced clones was seen late after vaccination. Spike-reactive clones present post-vaccine in convalescents were predominantly new vaccine-induced clones.

Before sequencing took place, the ViraFEST assay used viral peptide pools to expand antigen-specific CD4+ T cells. An approximately ten-day culture period preceded the isolation of CD4+ T cells. A positive SARS-CoV-2 PCR test fell between March and December 2020. TCRdb's table, derived via immunoSEQ multiplex PCR, lists solely in-frame clones and lacks some. The table shows around 25,000 clones, with roughly 71% occurring only once. As for this clone: The antigen is not known.

The CDR3 length is 18 residues. The trim removed 1 base at V and 0 bases at J, leaving 8 bases unmatched. Germline CDR1 and CDR2: SGHTA and FQGNSA. Sequenced here: CD4+ T cells from PBMCs cultured with SARS-CoV-2 spike peptides, sampled before COVID-19 vaccination. The chain couples TRBV7-2 to TRBJ2-2, with TRBD2 identical over 7 bases. The source of this sequence is a human donor who had a prior SARS-CoV-2 infection. The CDR3 DNA follows: TGTGCCAGCAGCTTAGGACTAGCCAGCACCTCGAACACCGGGGAGCTGTTTTTT. Its translation: CASSLGLASTSNTGELFF.